A selection of T cell receptor beta chains follows, all from one sample in a study of T cells in localized non-small cell lung cancer. The table came from immunoSEQ multiplex PCR; TCRdb's copy has only in-frame clones and leaves some out. The sample lists approximately 31,000 clones, 78% occurring once. The sample in question was peripheral blood, obtained before any cancer treatment. Source of these receptors: a male donor older than 55 with stage II squamous cell lung carcinoma. Each CDR3 is given with its conserved first and last residue. A D gene is named only where the DNA matches it firmly. Rows may omit the clone size; those that give it use once, few, many or a size class.

v_gene	abundance	j_gene	d_gene	CDR3nt	CDR3aa
TRBV27	-	TRBJ2-7	TRBD1	TGTGCCAGCAGTCCACTAGTTGACAGGGGGAACCTTTACGAGCAGTACTTC	CASSPLVDRGNLYEQYF
TRBV7-6	-	TRBJ2-2	TRBD1	TGTGCCAGCAGCTATATGACAGGGAGGAACACCGGGGAGCTGTTTTTT	CASSYMTGRNTGELFF
TRBV19	-	TRBJ2-2	-	TGTGCCAGTAGTATTTCGGGGGCTTACACCGGGGAGCTGTTTTTT	CASSISGAYTGELFF
TRBV7-3	-	TRBJ2-6	-	TGTGCCAGCAGCCCCCAAGGGGGGACTGGGGCCAACGTCCTGACTTTC	CASSPQGGTGANVLTF
TRBV25-1	-	TRBJ1-1	-	TGTGCCAGCAGTTCGGGAGCGAGGAAGGGTCTCTTCTTT	CASSSGARKGLFF
TRBV12-5	-	TRBJ2-7	-	TGTGCTAGTGGTTGGGACGGACCCTACGAGCAGTACTTC	CASGWDGPYEQYF
TRBV6-1	few	TRBJ2-1	TRBD2	TGTGCCACCGTACTAGCGGAGAGGTCCTACAATGAGCAGTTCTTC	CATVLAERSYNEQFF
TRBV5-1	-	TRBJ2-5	-	TGCGCCAGCAGCTTATCAGGGGTCGCGGAAGAGACCCAGTACTTC	CASSLSGVAEETQYF
TRBV27	-	TRBJ2-7	-	TGTGCCAGCAGTAAGGTTTTCGGTTTCTACGAGCAGTACTTC	CASSKVFGFYEQYF
TRBV5-4	-	TRBJ2-2	-	TGTGCCAGCAGCGGCGGGACTCCGGGGACCGGGGAGCTGTTTTTT	CASSGGTPGTGELFF
TRBV7-2	-	TRBJ1-6	-	TGTGCCAGCAGCCCCGAGGGGGGGTCCAATTCACCCCTCCACTTT	CASSPEGGSNSPLHF
TRBV29-1	-	TRBJ1-4	-	TGCAGCGGTGAGTGGGATGAAAAACTGTTTTTT	CSGEWDEKLFF
TRBV19	-	TRBJ1-1	-	TGTGCCAGTAGTGGGGGGACAAAGAACACTGAAGCTTTCTTT	CASSGGTKNTEAFF
TRBV28	-	TRBJ1-6	TRBD1	TGTGCCAGCAGTAGGGGACAGCCCGATTCACCCCTCCACTTT	CASSRGQPDSPLHF
TRBV19	-	TRBJ2-7	-	TGTGCCAGTAGTATTTCCACTCTCTACGAGCAGTACTTC	CASSISTLYEQYF
TRBV5-4	once	TRBJ1-2	TRBD1	TGTGCCAGCAGCCCAAGGACCGGGACAGCATCTCCTCCCTATGGCTACACCTTC	CASSPRTGTASPPYGYTF
TRBV18	few	TRBJ2-1	TRBD1	TGTGCCAGCTCACCACCCCCCGGACAGGGTAGTGAGCAGTTCTTC	CASSPPPGQGSEQFF
TRBV15	once	TRBJ2-3	TRBD2	TGTGCCACCAGCAGAGAAGGCGGGAGTGGGCCAGATACGCAGTATTTT	CATSREGGSGPDTQYF
TRBV11-3	once	TRBJ2-5	-	TGTGCCAGCAGCTCACGCTGGAAGGAGACCCAGTACTTC	CASSSRWKETQYF
TRBV19	-	TRBJ2-3	-	TGTGCCAGTAGTATAACGGCAGATACGCAGTATTTT	CASSITADTQYF
TRBV14	many	TRBJ2-4	-	TGTGCCAGCAGCCAAGCCGGGGGAAAAGCCAAAAACATTCAGTACTTC	CASSQAGGKAKNIQYF
TRBV19	-	TRBJ1-1	-	TGTGCCAGTAGCATACATCTTCAGAGGAACACTGAAGCTTTCTTT	CASSIHLQRNTEAFF
TRBV29-1	-	TRBJ1-1	-	TGCAGCGTTGATAGAGGCGGGAACACTGAAGCTTTCTTT	CSVDRGGNTEAFF
TRBV29-1	-	TRBJ2-5	-	TGCAGCGTGCTAGGACCTCTGCGACAGAAAGAGACCCAGTACTTC	CSVLGPLRQKETQYF
TRBV7-6	-	TRBJ2-2	-	TGTGCCAGCAGTGCCCAGGGGCGCGACACCGGGGAGCTGTTTTTT	CASSAQGRDTGELFF
TRBV27	once	TRBJ1-2	TRBD1	TGTGCCAGCAGTTTTCAACCTTCGGACAGGGGGCCCTATGGCTACACCTTC	CASSFQPSDRGPYGYTF
TRBV4-1	-	TRBJ2-1	-	TGCGCCAGCAGCCAAGATATGGATGGCAGTCCGTTCTTC	CASSQDMDGSPFF
TRBV2	-	TRBJ1-5	TRBD1	TGTGCCAGCAGTTCATCCGGGACAGGAGAGGGGCCCCAGCATTTT	CASSSSGTGEGPQHF
TRBV2	-	TRBJ1-6	-	TGTGCCAGTTTACGGGGCGGCCTTATGGGTTCACCCCTCCACTTT	CASLRGGLMGSPLHF
TRBV10-3	once	TRBJ2-3	TRBD2	TGTGCCACCTCTAGCGGGGGGCGCACAGATACGCAGTATTTT	CATSSGGRTDTQYF
TRBV5-1	-	TRBJ1-1	TRBD1	TGCGCCAGCAGCTTGTCGGGGGCAGGGGGTGAAGCTTTCTTT	CASSLSGAGGEAFF
TRBV7-3	-	TRBJ2-3	TRBD2	TGTGCCAGCAGCCCAACGGGTGGTAGCGGGAGGGGAGATACGCAGTATTTT	CASSPTGGSGRGDTQYF
TRBV30	-	TRBJ1-2	-	TGTGCCTGGAGTGTCTGGCAGGGTAGAGGCTATGGCTACACCTTC	CAWSVWQGRGYGYTF
TRBV28	-	TRBJ1-6	-	TGTGCCAGCAGGGGCCTCTTAGGGAATTCACCCCTCCACTTT	CASRGLLGNSPLHF
TRBV7-2	-	TRBJ1-2	-	TGTGCCAGCAGCCGCCCGCCCGGGACAAACTATGGCTACACCTTC	CASSRPPGTNYGYTF
TRBV9	-	TRBJ1-3	TRBD1	TGTGCCAGCAGCGTAGATACAGGGGGAGGTGGAAACACCATATATTTT	CASSVDTGGGGNTIYF
TRBV6-1	-	TRBJ2-7	-	TGTGCCCGGGGGCAGGGCAACGAGCAGTACTTC	CARGQGNEQYF
TRBV19	-	TRBJ2-1	TRBD2	TGTGCCAGTAGTATGAACGGGCTAGCGGGATGGGTAGATGAGCAGTTCTTC	CASSMNGLAGWVDEQFF
TRBV2	few	TRBJ1-5	TRBD1	TGTGCCAGCAGCGGACAGGGCGGCAATCAGCCCCAGCATTTT	CASSGQGGNQPQHF
TRBV18	once	TRBJ2-1	-	TGTGCCAGCTCACCAATCGAAGGGTATTCCTACAATGAGCAGTTCTTC	CASSPIEGYSYNEQFF
TRBV29-1	-	TRBJ2-7	-	TGCAGCGTTCGCGCAGGGGCCTACGAGCAGTACTTC	CSVRAGAYEQYF